A single sample gave rise to the 9 T cell receptor beta chains below, sequenced in a study of vaccination and CD4 T cells after COVID-19. The treatment was: roughly 10-day PBMC culture with coronavirus spike peptide pools or control peptides (ViraFEST assay). For these TCRs, the target antigens are not known. At the Johns Hopkins FTIC core, DNA taken from cultured CD4+ T cells was sequenced by way of the Oncomine TCR Beta short-read assay. MiXCR, run by TCRdb on the PCR reads, gives a single entry per CDR3 protein. The sample lists approximately 15,000 distinct CDR3 sequences; roughly half were seen once. Input material: CD4+ T cells from blood, cultured in vitro. The receptors shown here come from a human donor who had recovered from COVID-19.

V usage is TRBV5-4 and J usage is TRBJ2-7; D gene unclear. CDR3 size: 14 residues. The V end lost 4 bases, the J end lost 6 bases, and 17 bases lay between the germline ends. Germline V CDR1 and CDR2: SGHNT, YYREEE (reference sequence). The CDR3 here is CASSPSDGPVEQYF. The CDR3 DNA reads TGTGCCAGCAGCCCTTCTGACGGACCGGTCGAGCAGTACTTC.

The J gene is TRBJ2-3, the V gene TRBV7-9, with TRBD2 identical over 14 bases. This CDR3 has 15 residues. With 5 bases clipped from V and 5 bases from J, the junction kept 3 bases outside the gene matches. Per germline, CDR1 SEHNR and CDR2 FQNEAQ (reference sequence). The CDR3 sequence: CASSPGTSGRDTQYF. The CDR3 DNA is TGTGCCAGCAGCCCCGGGACTAGCGGGAGAGATACGCAGTATTTT.

The chain carries TRBV5-1 and TRBJ2-7; the match to TRBD2 covers 7 bases. The CDR3 sequence is 15 residues long. In germline, CDR1 is SGHRS, CDR2 YFSETQ. J lost 0 bases, V lost 4 bases, and 7 bases had no gene match. The CDR3 coding sequence is TGCGCCAGCAGCGCGGGTAGCGGGTACTCCTACGAGCAGTACTTC. Protein sequence: CASSAGSGYSYEQYF. Full variable domain (missing parts from reference TRBV5-1 and TRBJ2-7): KAGVTQTPRYLIKTRGQQVTLSCSPISGHRSVSWYQQTPGQGLQFLFEYFSETQRNKGNFPGRFSGRQFSNSRSEMNVSTLELGDSALYLCASSAGSGYSYEQYFGPGTRLTVT.

The V gene is TRBV27, the J gene TRBJ2-7, with 15 nucleotides matching TRBD2. Trimming cost V 4 bases and J 7 bases; bases outside gene matches: 8. The length of the CDR3 is 16 residues. Germline V gene lookup returns CDR1 MNHEY and CDR2 SMNVEV (reference sequence). The CDR3 sequence is CASSSGLAGGKREQYF. CDR3 coding DNA: TGTGCCAGCAGTTCGGGACTAGCGGGAGGCAAGAGGGAGCAGTACTTC.

This clonotype was observed a single time. V is TRBV5-4 and J is TRBJ1-1; TRBD1 matches at 7 bases. J lost 3 bases, V lost 5 bases, and 10 bases had no gene match. Looked up from germline, CDR1 is SGHNT and CDR2 is YYREEE (reference sequence). This CDR3 is built from 15 residues. CDR3 bases: TGTGCCAGCAGTCACCGACAGGGCAGGGACACTGAAGCTTTCTTT. Translation: CASSHRQGRDTEAFF.

The genes are TRBV5-4 and TRBJ2-1; 7 nucleotides match TRBD1. The germline gives CDR1 SGHNT, CDR2 YYREEE (reference sequence). V was pared by 4 bases and J by 4 bases, with 5 bases of the junction left unmatched. The length of the CDR3 is 14 residues. CDR3 in DNA: TGTGCCAGCAGCCGAGGGGGCTCGTACAATGAGCAGTTCTTC. It encodes CASSRGGSYNEQFF.

V is TRBV28 and J is TRBJ2-7; no clear D gene. The CDR3 consists of 14 residues. The V gene lost 3 bases and the J gene lost 0 bases, with 9 bases spanning the gap. The V gene's germline CDR1 is MDHEN and CDR2 SYDVKM. CDR3 loop: CASSLGGYSYEQYF. The CDR3 DNA sequence: TGTGCCAGCAGTTTGGGCGGTTACTCCTACGAGCAGTACTTC.

CDR3: CASSLLDGRALDEQYF. The CDR3 DNA reads TGTGCCAGCAGCTTATTAGACGGGAGGGCCCTGGACGAGCAGTACTTC. The rearrangement uses TRBV7-2 and TRBJ2-7, with TRBD2 identical over 8 bases. Per the germline V gene, CDR1 is SGHTA and CDR2 is FQGNSA. This CDR3 comprises 16 residues. V was clipped by 2 bases and J by 5 bases; unmatched bases: 11.

This clonotype appeared a single time. The V gene is TRBV6-2 or TRBV6-3, the J gene TRBJ1-2; 7 bases are shared with TRBD1. Germline-derived CDR1 and CDR2 are MNHEY and SVGEGT. The CDR3 runs to 14 residues. Trimming removed 6 bases from V and 7 bases from J; junction bases left unmatched: 11. The CDR3 DNA reads as TGTGCCAGCAGACAAGGGGGCAGGGGTCCTGGCTACACCTTC. Translated: CASRQGGRGPGYTF.